This T cell receptor (beta chain) came from a study of blood T cell repertoires in COVID-19. About the research overall: From T cells, B-cell-depleted T cells, or PBMCs came the material, which was cDNA or gDNA.

Authors' analysis steps: Reference gene primer amplification gave estimated nucleated cell counts. This table comes from immunoSEQ multiplex PCR, and its TCRdb copy is limited to in-frame clones, with some not included. That table is the source of V, J and clone size, and D and trimming were worked out from the DNA. The repertoire holds over 120,000 clones, with roughly four fifths as singletons. Per germline, CDR1 MDHEN and CDR2 SYDVKM. V dropped 8 bases and J dropped 1 base, with 21 bases sitting between them. This CDR3 has 16 amino acids. The receptor was derived from a woman between 55 and 75 years old with acute or convalescent COVID-19. Sequenced: peripheral blood. The gene calls are TRBV28 and TRBJ2-7, with D tentatively TRBD2 (5 bases). Here the CDR3 DNA reads TGTGCCAGCCGCCCCCCTCCGGGATACCAGTCCTACGAGCAGTACTTC. Translation gives CASRPPPGYQSYEQYF.